This T cell receptor beta chain comes out of a study of cytomegalovirus exposure and HLA in healthy donors. Germline values: CDR1 MDHEN, CDR2 SYDVKM. Unmatched junction bases numbered 9, after V lost 5 bases and J lost 6 bases. The CDR3 length is 17 residues. In the PCR, 60 Vbeta and 13 Jbeta primers were used. Profiling relied on immunoSEQ multiplex PCR, and the TCRdb table lists in-frame clones only, not all of them. This sample has under 200,000 clones, with approximately 88% found just once. The rearrangement uses TRBV28 and TRBJ2-3; 15 nucleotides match TRBD2. The source is a boy between 2 and 10 years old in good health and CMV-seronegative. Sequenced input: PBMCs. The CDR3, as DNA: TGTGCCAGCAGTCCCATGGCCGGGACTAGCGGGAGGGATACGCAGTATTTT. Residues: CASSPMAGTSGRDTQYF.